This entry lists 29 T cell receptor beta chains sequenced from one sample in a study of blood T cell repertoires in COVID-19. The data were produced by immunoSEQ multiplex PCR, yet TCRdb's version contains in-frame clones alone and is incomplete. The data contain 200,000 to 250,000 clones, roughly 86% of them singletons. The material sequenced was PBMCs or T cells enriched from blood (not recorded which). These receptors all come from a woman aged 45-65 years who had recovered from COVID-19.

A single count supports this clone. The V call is TRBV27, the J call TRBJ2-5; 8 bases map to TRBD1. V gave up 6 bases and J gave up 3 bases; unmatched junction bases: 9. Germline V CDR1 and CDR2: MNHEY, SMNVEV (reference sequence). The CDR3 consists of 15 residues. The CDR3 loop reads CASSPLDRVKETQYF. The CDR3 DNA sequence: TGTGCCAGCAGCCCCCTGGACAGGGTAAAAGAGACCCAGTACTTC.

The genes are TRBV19 and TRBJ1-2; the D gene is possibly TRBD1 (5 bases). The CDR3 is 14 amino acids. The V end was cut by 0 bases, the J end by 4 bases, with 9 bases between. From germline, CDR1 is LNHDA and CDR2 SQIVND (reference sequence). CDR3 protein: CASSIDRGGYGYTF. CDR3 DNA: TGTGCCAGTAGTATAGATCGCGGGGGCTATGGCTACACCTTC.

This chain links TRBV30 with TRBJ1-1; D possibly corresponds to TRBD1 (5 bases). Per the germline V gene, CDR1 is GTSNPN and CDR2 is SVGIG (reference sequence). There are 13 residues in the CDR3. Trimming shortened V by 0 bases and J by 5 bases, and 10 bases separated the two germline ends. CDR3 sequence reads: CAWSVGGGTEAFF. CDR3 nucleotide sequence: TGTGCCTGGAGTGTCGGGGGTGGGACTGAAGCTTTCTTT.

The gene calls are TRBV2 and TRBJ2-1; TRBD2 matches 9 bases. The CDR3 contains 15 residues. Unmatched junction bases numbered 8, after V lost 5 bases and J lost 6 bases. CDR1 is SNHLY, CDR2 FYNNEI, per germline. CDR3 sequence: CASSPWTSVGNEQFF. The CDR3 DNA is TGTGCCAGCAGTCCCTGGACTAGCGTCGGCAATGAGCAGTTCTTC.

This chain joins TRBV19 and TRBJ2-7, with TRBD1 matching over 8 bases. Germline trimming cut 4 bases from V and 3 bases from J; bases unmatched to any gene: 5. The CDR3 is 14 amino acids. From germline, CDR1 is LNHDA and CDR2 SQIVND (reference sequence). CDR3 DNA: TGTGCCAGTAGTACATCGGACAGGGACTACGAGCAGTACTTC. Protein: CASSTSDRDYEQYF.

This clone showed up just a few times. This sequence joins TRBV27 and TRBJ2-1; 14 bases map to TRBD2. The germline gives CDR1 MNHEY, CDR2 SMNVEV (reference sequence). The CDR3 sequence is 15 residues long. Germline trimming cut 3 bases from V and 13 bases from J; bases unmatched to any gene: 8. CDR3 amino acids: CASSFGTSGRLAQFF. CDR3 bases: TGTGCCAGCAGTTTCGGGACTAGCGGGAGACTCGCTCAGTTCTTC.

The CDR3 DNA follows: TGTGCCAGCAGTTGGGACTCTGTGGAGACCCAGTACTTC. It is translated as CASSWDSVETQYF. The chain combines TRBV2 with TRBJ2-5; D possibly corresponds to TRBD2 (6 bases). Trimming left V 5 bases short and J 5 bases short, with 12 bases between. Germline V gene sequence: CDR1 SNHLY, CDR2 FYNNEI. The CDR3 is 13 residues long.

This clone was seen a single time. This chain uses TRBV24-1 with TRBJ2-2; 7 positions match TRBD2. V trimming: 7 bases; J trimming: 5 bases; junction bases outside the gene matches: 9. The CDR3 consists of 15 residues. Germline values: CDR1 KGHDR, CDR2 SFDVKD. CDR3 coding DNA: TGTGCCACCAGCGGGGACTACCCGAGGACCGGGGAGCTGTTTTTT. As protein: CATSGDYPRTGELFF.

V and J are TRBV6-6 and TRBJ1-3; D is unresolved. The CDR3 extends over 12 amino acids. Looked up from germline, CDR1 is MNHNY and CDR2 is SVGAGI (reference sequence). Trimming removed 8 bases from V and 3 bases from J, with 8 bases in between. CDR3 amino acids: CASVAGGNTIYF. CDR3 sequence (DNA): TGTGCCAGCGTAGCGGGTGGAAACACCATATATTTT.

The CDR3 sequence: CASGLPAEIAKNIQYF. The CDR3 nucleotides are TGTGCTAGTGGTTTACCAGCGGAAATAGCCAAAAACATTCAGTACTTC. The chain carries TRBV12-5 and TRBJ2-4, with D tentatively TRBD2 (5 bases). This CDR3 spans 16 amino acids. Germline CDR1 reads LGHNT; CDR2 reads FRNRAP. V shed 3 bases and J shed 0 bases, with 12 bases lying between them.

The chain combines TRBV29-1 with TRBJ2-1; 10 bases align to TRBD2. The CDR3 covers 15 residues. Unmatched junction bases numbered 1, after V lost 1 base and J lost 1 base. The germline CDR1 and CDR2 sequences are SQVTM and ANQGSEA. The chain's CDR3 is CSVEASGGSYNEQFF. The CDR3 DNA follows: TGCAGCGTTGAAGCTAGCGGGGGTTCCTACAATGAGCAGTTCTTC.

The chain combines TRBV28 with TRBJ2-7, with 9 bases fitting TRBD1. Unmatched junction bases numbered 4, after V lost 3 bases and J lost 4 bases. Germline CDR1 reads MDHEN; CDR2 reads SYDVKM. CDR3 size: 14 residues. Written as DNA, the CDR3 is TGTGCCAGCAGTTTTGTACAGGGGGCGTACGAGCAGTACTTC. It encodes CASSFVQGAYEQYF.

This clone has only one observation. This chain uses TRBV6-5 with TRBJ1-6; D is undetermined. V lost 8 bases and J lost 1, with 12 bases in between. The CDR3 extends over 15 amino acids. Germline V gene data show CDR1 as MNHEY and CDR2 as SVGAGI. The CDR3 DNA is TGTGCCAGCTTCTCAGGAGGGTCCTATAATTCACCCCTCCACTTT. It is translated as CASFSGGSYNSPLHF.

The rearrangement uses TRBV9 and TRBJ2-7, with 7 positions matching TRBD2. Germline V gene lookup returns CDR1 SGDLS and CDR2 YYNGEE. Germline trimming cut 0 bases from V and 3 bases from J; bases unmatched to any gene: 3. There are 14 residues in the CDR3. CDR3 bases: TGTGCCAGCAGCGTAGGGGGGACTATCTACGAGCAGTACTTC. Its translation is CASSVGGTIYEQYF.

This sequence joins TRBV18 and TRBJ2-1, with unresolved D. With 4 bases removed from V and 9 bases from J, the gap between germline ends came to 7 bases. There are 11 residues in the CDR3. Germline CDR1 and CDR2: KGHSH and LQKENI. This chain's CDR3 is CASSLRREQFF. The CDR3 nucleotides read TGTGCCAGCTCACTGCGGCGTGAGCAGTTCTTC.

V and J are TRBV28 and TRBJ2-7; 11 bases agree with TRBD2. The CDR3 spans 14 residues. V trimming: 5 bases; J trimming: 2 bases; junction bases outside the gene matches: 2. Germline loops: CDR1 MDHEN, CDR2 SYDVKM. The CDR3 is CASSKLAGAYEQYF. CDR3 DNA: TGTGCCAGCAGTAAACTAGCGGGAGCCTACGAGCAGTACTTC.

The chain joins TRBV19 to TRBJ2-2; 8 bases align to TRBD2. V trimming: 4 bases; J trimming: 4 bases; junction bases outside the gene matches: 8. Looked up from germline, CDR1 is LNHDA and CDR2 is SQIVND (reference sequence). This CDR3 spans 16 amino acids. In DNA form, the CDR3 reads TGTGCCAGTAGTAGACAGCGGGGGATGAGCACCGGGGAGCTGTTTTTT. It yields the protein CASSRQRGMSTGELFF.

This chain joins TRBV5-1 and TRBJ2-7; D perhaps matches TRBD1 (5 bases). The CDR3 runs to 14 residues. The V end was cut by 4 bases, the J end by 5 bases, with 16 bases between. CDR1 and CDR2 from the germline V gene are SGHRS and YFSETQ. Here the CDR3 DNA reads TGCGCCAGCAGCCCTTGGGGCATCGTCGACGAGCAGTACTTC. Translating it yields CASSPWGIVDEQYF.

The chain employs TRBV20-1 and TRBJ1-2; D not resolved. The V gene lost 5 bases and the J gene lost 0 bases, with 4 bases spanning the gap. Germline values: CDR1 DFQATT, CDR2 SNEGSKA (reference sequence). The CDR3 runs 11 residues. CDR3 in amino acids: CSAPANYGYTF. The DNA for the CDR3 is TGCAGTGCTCCCGCTAACTATGGCTACACCTTC.

This chain connects TRBV5-1 to TRBJ2-5; D is ambiguous. Trimming took 2 bases from V and 5 from J, leaving 13 bases between them. This CDR3 is built from 14 residues. The germline CDR1 and CDR2 sequences are SGHRS and YFSETQ. In DNA form, the CDR3 reads TGCGCCAGCAGCTTCACAGACCCTCGTGAGACCCAGTACTTC. Encoded protein: CASSFTDPRETQYF. The full variable domain, its missing parts supplied by reference TRBV5-1 and TRBJ2-5, is KAGVTQTPRYLIKTRGQQVTLSCSPISGHRSVSWYQQTPGQGLQFLFEYFSETQRNKGNFPGRFSGRQFSNSRSEMNVSTLELGDSALYLCASSFTDPRETQYFGPGTRLLVL.

This clone was picked up a small number of times. The chain employs TRBV19 and TRBJ2-2, with D possibly TRBD1 on 5 matching bases. Germline V gives CDR1 LNHDA, CDR2 SQIVND (reference sequence). This CDR3 has 15 amino acids. The germline V and J ends were trimmed by 0 bases and 3 bases, with 8 bases remaining between them. The CDR3 region is CASSIDQGYTGELFF. The CDR3 region has the DNA TGTGCCAGTAGTATAGATCAGGGTTACACCGGGGAGCTGTTTTTT.

This sequence joins TRBV27 and TRBJ2-5, with a possible D match to TRBD1 (6 bases). Germline V CDR1 and CDR2: MNHEY, SMNVEV (reference sequence). The length of the CDR3 is 14 residues. Trimming removed 4 bases from V and 0 bases from J, with 9 bases in between. In nucleotides, the CDR3 is TGTGCCAGCAGTTCAACAGGGTACCAAGAGACCCAGTACTTC. Its translation: CASSSTGYQETQYF.

CDR3 region: CASRSPSGHLGNEQFF. The CDR3 DNA reads as TGCGCCAGCCGCTCCCCTAGCGGGCACCTCGGCAATGAGCAGTTCTTC. This chain connects TRBV23-1 to TRBJ2-1; 8 bases map to TRBD2. TRBV23-1 is an ORF, and what it does is uncertain. J lost 6 bases, V lost 8 bases, and 15 bases had no gene match. The CDR3 has 16 amino acids.

This sequence joins TRBV12-2 and TRBJ1-5. TRBV12-2 constitutes a pseudogene. The CDR3 is made up of 14 amino acids. CDR3 region: CASRLWKRNQPQHF. The CDR3 nucleotides read TGTGCAAGTCGCTTATGGAAGAGGAATCAGCCCCAGCATTTT.

The CDR3 DNA reads as TGTGCCAGCAGCCCCCGGTTGAGTAGAGGGTCTGGAGGTACCCAGTACTTC. Translating gives CASSPRLSRGSGGTQYF. The chain is built from TRBV7-9 and TRBJ2-5, with D perhaps TRBD2 (5 bases). CDR1 and CDR2 (germline): SEHNR, FQNEAQ (reference sequence). The germline V and J ends were trimmed by 5 bases and 8 bases, with 27 bases remaining between them. The CDR3 is 17 residues long. The variable domain in full, with the rest retrieved from reference TRBV7-9 and TRBJ2-5, is DTGVSQNPRHKITKRGQNVTFRCDPISEHNRLYWYRQTLGQGPEFLTYFQNEAQLEKSRLLSDRFSAERPKGSFSTLEIQRTEQGDSAMYLCASSPRLSRGSGGTQYFGPGTRLLVL.

The V gene is TRBV29-1, the J gene TRBJ1-2, with D possibly being TRBD1 (6 bases). The CDR3 is 13 amino acids. Germline CDR1 reads SQVTM; CDR2 reads ANQGSEA. V was pared by 6 bases and J by 4 bases, with 15 bases between. CDR3 sequence reads: CSVGTGTTYGYTF. CDR3 DNA: TGCAGCGTAGGGACCGGGACAACCTATGGCTACACCTTC.

A word on this clone: Given a much more abundant clone one base away, this may be a read error. Other DNA variants within this sample encode the same CDR3. This rearrangement joins TRBV6-2 or TRBV6-3 to TRBJ1-2; 9 positions agree with TRBD1. Germline CDR1 is MNHEY and CDR2 is SVGEGT. CDR3 length: 15 residues. V dropped 0 bases and J dropped 4; count of bases not matched to a gene: 3. CDR3 nucleotides: TGTGCCAGCAGTTACTCACAGGGGGCGGGCTATGGCTACACCTTC. This sequence encodes CASSYSQGAGYGYTF.

V is TRBV2 and J is TRBJ2-7; 8 positions agree with TRBD2. The V segment lost 4 bases and the J segment 3 bases; nucleotides outside the gene matches: 5. The CDR3 totals 14 residues. Germline-derived CDR1 and CDR2 are SNHLY and FYNNEI. For the CDR3, the DNA is TGTGCCAGCAGTGTACCTAGCGGGCGCTACGAGCAGTACTTC. This encodes CASSVPSGRYEQYF.

This rearrangement joins TRBV4-3 to TRBJ2-5; D might be TRBD1 (6 bases). Germline lookup yields CDR1 LGHNA and CDR2 YSLEER. The CDR3 is 14 amino acids. The V and J ends lost 0 bases and 4 bases respectively, with 9 bases between them. In nucleotides, the CDR3 is TGCGCCAGCAGCCAAGATGGCAGGGGAGAGACCCAGTACTTC. Its translation: CASSQDGRGETQYF.